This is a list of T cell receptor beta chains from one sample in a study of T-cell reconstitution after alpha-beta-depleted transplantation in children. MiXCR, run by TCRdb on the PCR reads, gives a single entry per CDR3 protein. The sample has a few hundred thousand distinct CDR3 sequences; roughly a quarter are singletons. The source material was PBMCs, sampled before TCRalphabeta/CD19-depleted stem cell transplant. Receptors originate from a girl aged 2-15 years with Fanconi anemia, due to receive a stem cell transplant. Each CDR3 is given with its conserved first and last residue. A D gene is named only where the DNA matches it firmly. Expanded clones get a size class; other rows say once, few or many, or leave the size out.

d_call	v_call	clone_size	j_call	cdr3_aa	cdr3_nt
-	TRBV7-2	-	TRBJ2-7	CASSLEAFMSSYEQYF	TGTGCCAGCAGCTTAGAAGCGTTTATGAGCTCCTACGAGCAGTACTTC
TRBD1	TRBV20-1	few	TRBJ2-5	CSAVTGKETQYF	TGCAGTGCCGTGACAGGGAAAGAGACCCAGTACTTC
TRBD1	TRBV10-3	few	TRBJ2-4	CAISEAPLGGGQYF	TGTGCCATCAGTGAGGCCCCTTTAGGGGGCGGTCAGTACTTC
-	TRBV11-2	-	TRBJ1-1	CASSFRQSPTVMNTEAFF	TGTGCCAGCAGCTTTCGACAGAGTCCTACCGTTATGAACACTGAAGCTTTCTTT
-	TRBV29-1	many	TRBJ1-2	CSVEGGTYYGYTF	TGCAGCGTCGAAGGTGGGACCTACTATGGCTACACCTTC
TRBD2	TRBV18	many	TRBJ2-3	CASTGTSGTDTQYF	TGTGCCAGTACTGGCACTAGCGGCACAGATACGCAGTATTTT
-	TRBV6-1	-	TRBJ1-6	CASRDFGSYNSPLHF	TGTGCCAGCAGGGACTTTGGCTCCTATAATTCACCCCTCCACTTT
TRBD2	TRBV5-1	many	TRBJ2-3	CASSPGLAGASTDTQYF	TGCGCCAGCAGCCCGGGACTAGCGGGGGCCAGCACAGATACGCAGTATTTT
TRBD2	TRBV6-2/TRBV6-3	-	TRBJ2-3	CASQQELAGGRDTQYF	TGTGCCAGCCAACAGGAGCTAGCGGGGGGGCGAGATACGCAGTATTTT
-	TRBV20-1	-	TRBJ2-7	CSARGSFKSYEQYF	TGCAGTGCTAGGGGCAGCTTTAAGTCCTACGAGCAGTACTTC
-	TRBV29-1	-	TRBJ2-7	CSVEDPSGGRSYEQYF	TGCAGCGTTGAAGATCCATCGGGCGGTCGCTCCTACGAGCAGTACTTC
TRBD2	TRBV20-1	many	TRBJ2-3	CSARVAGGAGDTQYF	TGCAGTGCTAGAGTGGCCGGGGGGGCCGGAGATACGCAGTATTTT
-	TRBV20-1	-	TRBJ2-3	CSASKGTIVSGDTQYF	TGCAGTGCTAGCAAGGGGACGATTGTAAGCGGAGATACGCAGTATTTT
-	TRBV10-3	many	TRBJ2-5	CAISLGETQYF	TGTGCCATCAGTCTTGGGGAGACCCAGTACTTC
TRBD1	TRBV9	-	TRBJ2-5	CASSVDPAGQVKETQYF	TGTGCCAGCAGCGTAGATCCCGCGGGACAGGTCAAAGAGACCCAGTACTTC
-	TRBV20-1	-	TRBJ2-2	CSARLDTNTGELFF	TGCAGTGCTAGACTGGATACGAACACCGGGGAGCTGTTTTTT
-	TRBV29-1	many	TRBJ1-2	CSDRGKGYGYTF	TGCAGCGACCGGGGGAAGGGCTATGGCTACACCTTC
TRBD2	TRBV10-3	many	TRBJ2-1	CAIKALAGGDEQFF	TGTGCCATCAAAGCTCTAGCGGGGGGCGATGAGCAGTTCTTC
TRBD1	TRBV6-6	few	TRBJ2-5	CASRDRGGETQYF	TGTGCCAGCAGGGACAGGGGAGGGGAGACCCAGTACTTC
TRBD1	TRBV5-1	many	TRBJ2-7	CASSLEGQGYEQYF	TGCGCCAGCAGCTTGGAAGGACAGGGTTACGAGCAGTACTTC
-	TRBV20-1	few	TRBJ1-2	CSAEREGGGYTF	TGCAGTGCTGAGAGGGAAGGAGGCGGCTACACCTTC
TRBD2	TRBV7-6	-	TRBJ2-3	CASSAGRGGTDTQYF	TGTGCCAGCAGCGCCGGGAGGGGAGGCACAGATACGCAGTATTTT
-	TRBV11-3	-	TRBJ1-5	CASSLVFQGSCNQPQHF	TGTGCCAGCAGCTTAGTTTTCCAGGGCAGTTGCAATCAGCCCCAGCATTTT
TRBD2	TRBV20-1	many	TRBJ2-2	CSAPLLAGVPFTGELFF	TGCAGTGCGCCGTTACTAGCGGGAGTACCTTTCACCGGGGAGCTGTTTTTT
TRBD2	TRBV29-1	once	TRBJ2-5	CSVGPSGEETQYF	TGCAGCGTTGGCCCTAGCGGGGAAGAGACCCAGTACTTC
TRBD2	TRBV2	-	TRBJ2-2	CASSKTSGGPNTGELFF	TGTGCCAGCAGTAAGACTAGCGGGGGGCCGAACACCGGGGAGCTGTTTTTT
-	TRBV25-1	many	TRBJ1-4	CASKGIGNEKLFF	TGTGCCAGCAAAGGGATAGGAAACGAAAAACTGTTTTTT
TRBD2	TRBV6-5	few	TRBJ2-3	CASSYASGTIMDTQYF	TGTGCCAGCAGTTACGCTAGCGGGACGATAATGGATACGCAGTATTTT
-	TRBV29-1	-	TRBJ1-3	CSASGGNTIYF	TGCAGCGCCTCGGGTGGAAACACCATATATTTT
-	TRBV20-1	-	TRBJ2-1	CSARNPSSYNEQFF	TGCAGTGCTAGAAACCCTAGCTCCTACAATGAGCAGTTCTTC
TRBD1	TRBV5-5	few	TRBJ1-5	CASSSTGANQPQHF	TGTGCCAGCAGCTCGACAGGGGCCAATCAGCCCCAGCATTTT
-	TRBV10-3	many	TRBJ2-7	CAISRRGAEWYEQYF	TGTGCCATCAGTCGCCGCGGCGCGGAGTGGTACGAGCAGTACTTC
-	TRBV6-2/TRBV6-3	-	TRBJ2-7	CASKTWGKYEQYF	TGTGCCAGCAAGACGTGGGGAAAATACGAGCAGTACTTC
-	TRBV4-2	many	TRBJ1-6	CASSQERQYNSPLHF	TGTGCCAGCAGCCAAGAACGACAGTATAATTCACCCCTCCACTTT
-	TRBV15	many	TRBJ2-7	CATSRASGVGVYEQYF	TGTGCCACCAGCAGAGCATCAGGGGTGGGCGTCTACGAGCAGTACTTC
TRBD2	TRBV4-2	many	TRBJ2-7	CASSQDGGGAYEQYF	TGTGCCAGCAGCCAAGATGGCGGGGGGGCTTACGAGCAGTACTTC
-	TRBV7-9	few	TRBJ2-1	CATHNEQFF	TGTGCCACCCACAATGAGCAGTTCTTC
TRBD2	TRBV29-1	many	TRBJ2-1	CSASLVRGSSYNEQFF	TGCAGCGCCAGCCTAGTTCGCGGGAGCTCCTACAATGAGCAGTTCTTC
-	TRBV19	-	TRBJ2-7	CASSITVQMGPIQQYF	TGTGCCAGTAGTATAACAGTACAGATGGGACCTATCCAGCAGTACTTC
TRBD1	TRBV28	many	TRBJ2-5	CASSSGQGATETQYF	TGTGCCAGCAGTTCGGGACAGGGGGCCACGGAGACCCAGTACTTC
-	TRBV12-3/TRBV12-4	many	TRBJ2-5	CASSLMNGGRETQYF	TGTGCCAGCAGTTTGATGAATGGCGGACGGGAGACCCAGTACTTC
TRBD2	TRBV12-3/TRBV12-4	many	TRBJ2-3	CASSRRGSSTDTQYF	TGTGCCAGCAGTCGGCGGGGGAGCTCCACAGATACGCAGTATTTT
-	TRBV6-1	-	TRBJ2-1	CASSQGTRNEQFF	TGTGCCAGCAGCCAGGGTACCCGCAATGAGCAGTTCTTC
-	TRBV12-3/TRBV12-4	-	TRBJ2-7	CASTSSYEQYF	TGTGCCAGCACGAGCTCCTACGAGCAGTACTTC
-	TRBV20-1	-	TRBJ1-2	CSVPASVVGYTF	TGCAGTGTCCCAGCTTCGGTCGTCGGCTACACCTTC
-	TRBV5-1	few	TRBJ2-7	CASSLERSSYEQYF	TGCGCCAGCAGCTTGGAGAGGAGCTCCTACGAGCAGTACTTC
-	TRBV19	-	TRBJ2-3	CASLGQPDTQYF	TGTGCCAGTCTAGGACAGCCAGATACGCAGTATTTT
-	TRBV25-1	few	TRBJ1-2	CASTKGDYGYTF	TGTGCCAGCACCAAAGGGGACTATGGCTACACCTTC
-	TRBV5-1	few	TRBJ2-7	CASSLSGLPYEQYF	TGCGCCAGCAGCTTGAGCGGGCTTCCCTACGAGCAGTACTTC
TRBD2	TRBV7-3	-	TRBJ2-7	CASSLKRTSVSYEQYF	TGTGCCAGCAGCTTAAAAAGGACTAGCGTGTCCTACGAGCAGTACTTC